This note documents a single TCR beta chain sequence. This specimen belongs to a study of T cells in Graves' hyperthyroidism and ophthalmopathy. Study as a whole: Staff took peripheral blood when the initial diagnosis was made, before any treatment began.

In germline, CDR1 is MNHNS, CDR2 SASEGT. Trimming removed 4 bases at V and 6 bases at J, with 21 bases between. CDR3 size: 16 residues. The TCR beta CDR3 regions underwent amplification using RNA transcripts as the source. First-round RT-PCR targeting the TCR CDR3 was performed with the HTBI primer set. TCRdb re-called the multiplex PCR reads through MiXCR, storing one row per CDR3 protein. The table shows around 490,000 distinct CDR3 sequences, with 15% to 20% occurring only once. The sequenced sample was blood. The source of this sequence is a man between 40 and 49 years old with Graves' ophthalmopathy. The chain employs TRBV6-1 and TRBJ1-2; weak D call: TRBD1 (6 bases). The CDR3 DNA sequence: TGTGCCAGCAGTGTGTTTCGGAAGGGGGTAGAGGATGGCTACACCTTC. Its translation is CASSVFRKGVEDGYTF.